This T cell receptor beta chain is from a study of cytomegalovirus exposure and HLA in healthy donors. For the study at large: HLA-typed donors were the source of 83 million or so unique TCRs held in an early data release. Overall study results and limits: Earlier analysis yielded a pattern in which most TCR beta V segments were productive about 87% or about 30% of the time. Cytomegalovirus-associated TCR beta chains were listed, numbering roughly 150. On later analysis, the bulk of CMV-associated TCR beta chains appeared to be HLA-restricted.

Germline CDR1 SGHTA, CDR2 FQGTGA. This CDR3 is built from 13 residues. The V and J ends lost 1 base and 5 bases respectively, with 8 bases between them. A note on this clone: Its antigen is currently unknown.

Amplification used 60 Vbeta primers and 13 Jbeta primers. Profiled with immunoSEQ multiplex PCR; TCRdb holds only in-frame clones, not every one. Of around 100,000 clones in the sample, about three quarters were seen once. This chain links TRBV7-3 with TRBJ1-1, with D possibly matching TRBD1 (6 bases). This clonotype was obtained from a male donor in good health and CMV-seropositive. Sequences were obtained from PBMCs. DNA for the CDR3: TGTGCCAGCAGCTTAAGCAGGGGTACTGAAGCTTTCTTT. It yields the protein CASSLSRGTEAFF.